The text below deals with one TCR beta chain. Its antigen is still unknown. The naive CD8 population came from CD45RO-negative cells selected for CCR7, without terminally differentiated effector memory CD45RA+ cells. TCRdb's copy holds only in-frame clones and misses some; the assay was immunoSEQ multiplex PCR. Of 2 million to 2.5 million clones in the sample, about 93% are singletons; the top ten hold more than 1.5%. Germline values: CDR1 MNHNY, CDR2 SVGAGI (reference sequence). After removal of 3 bases from V and 2 bases from J, the junction contained 4 bases not matched to a gene. The CDR3 has 15 residues. This entry comes from a study of shared clonotypes between healthy human individuals. Overall study findings and caveats: Rarefaction revealed incomplete sorted-subset sequencing despite large depth.

Specimen: naive CD8+ T cells from PBMCs. The receptor's source is a man aged 18 to 35 in good health. Some clones in this sample may be carry-over from other donors' samples. V usage is TRBV6-6 and J usage is TRBJ1-5; the match to TRBD1 covers 7 bases. CDR3 loop: CASSYYGQGNQPQHF. As DNA, the CDR3 is TGTGCCAGCAGTTATTATGGACAGGGCAATCAGCCCCAGCATTTT.